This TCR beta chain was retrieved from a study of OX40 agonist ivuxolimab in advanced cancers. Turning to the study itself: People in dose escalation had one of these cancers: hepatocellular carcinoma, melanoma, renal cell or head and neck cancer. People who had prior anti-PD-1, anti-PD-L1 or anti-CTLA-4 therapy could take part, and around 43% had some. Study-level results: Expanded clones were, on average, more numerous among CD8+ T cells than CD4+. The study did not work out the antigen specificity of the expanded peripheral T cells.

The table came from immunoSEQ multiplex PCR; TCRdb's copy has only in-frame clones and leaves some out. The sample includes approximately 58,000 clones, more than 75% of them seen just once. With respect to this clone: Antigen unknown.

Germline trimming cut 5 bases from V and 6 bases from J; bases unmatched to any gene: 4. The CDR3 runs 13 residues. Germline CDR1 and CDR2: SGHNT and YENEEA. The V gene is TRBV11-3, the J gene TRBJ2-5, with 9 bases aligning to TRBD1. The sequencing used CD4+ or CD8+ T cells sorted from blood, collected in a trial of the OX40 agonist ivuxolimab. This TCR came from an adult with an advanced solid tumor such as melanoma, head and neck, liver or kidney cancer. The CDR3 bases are TGTGCCAGCAGCCCAGGACAGGGGAAGACCCAGTACTTC. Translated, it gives CASSPGQGKTQYF.